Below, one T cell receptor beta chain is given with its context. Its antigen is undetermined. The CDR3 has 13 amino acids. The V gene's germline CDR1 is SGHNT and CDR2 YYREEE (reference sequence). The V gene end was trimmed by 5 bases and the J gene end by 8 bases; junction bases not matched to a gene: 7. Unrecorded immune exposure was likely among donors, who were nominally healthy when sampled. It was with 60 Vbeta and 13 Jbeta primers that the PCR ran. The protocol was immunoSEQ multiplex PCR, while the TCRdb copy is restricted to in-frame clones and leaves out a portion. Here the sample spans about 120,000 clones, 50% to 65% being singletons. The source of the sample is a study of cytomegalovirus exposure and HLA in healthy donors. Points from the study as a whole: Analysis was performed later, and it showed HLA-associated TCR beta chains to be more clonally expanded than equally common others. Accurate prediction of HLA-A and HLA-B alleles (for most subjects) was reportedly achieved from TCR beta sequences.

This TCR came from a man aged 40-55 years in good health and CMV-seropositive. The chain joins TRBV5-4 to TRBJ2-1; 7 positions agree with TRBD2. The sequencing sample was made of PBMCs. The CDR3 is CASRFQGGDEQFF. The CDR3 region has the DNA TGTGCCAGCAGATTTCAGGGAGGGGATGAGCAGTTCTTC.